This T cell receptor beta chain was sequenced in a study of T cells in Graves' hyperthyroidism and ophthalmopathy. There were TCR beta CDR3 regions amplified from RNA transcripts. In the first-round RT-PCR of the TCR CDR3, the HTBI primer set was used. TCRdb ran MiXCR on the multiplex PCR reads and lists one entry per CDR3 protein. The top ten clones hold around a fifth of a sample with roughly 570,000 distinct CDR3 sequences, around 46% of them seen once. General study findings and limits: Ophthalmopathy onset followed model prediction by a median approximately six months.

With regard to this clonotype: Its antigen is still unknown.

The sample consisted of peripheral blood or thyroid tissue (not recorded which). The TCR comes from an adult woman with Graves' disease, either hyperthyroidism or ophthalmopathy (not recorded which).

CDR3 region: CASSLEDSTGELFF. The CDR3 region has the DNA TGCGCCAGCAGCTTGGAGGACAGCACCGGGGAGCTGTTTTTT. The genes are TRBV5-1 and TRBJ2-2, with D perhaps matching TRBD1 (6 bases). The V end was cut by 0 bases, the J end by 4 bases, with 7 bases between. Germline CDR1 is SGHRS and CDR2 is YFSETQ. The CDR3 runs to 14 residues. Complete variable domain (other parts from reference TRBV5-1 and TRBJ2-2): KAGVTQTPRYLIKTRGQQVTLSCSPISGHRSVSWYQQTPGQGLQFLFEYFSETQRNKGNFPGRFSGRQFSNSRSEMNVSTLELGDSALYLCASSLEDSTGELFFGEGSRLTVL.